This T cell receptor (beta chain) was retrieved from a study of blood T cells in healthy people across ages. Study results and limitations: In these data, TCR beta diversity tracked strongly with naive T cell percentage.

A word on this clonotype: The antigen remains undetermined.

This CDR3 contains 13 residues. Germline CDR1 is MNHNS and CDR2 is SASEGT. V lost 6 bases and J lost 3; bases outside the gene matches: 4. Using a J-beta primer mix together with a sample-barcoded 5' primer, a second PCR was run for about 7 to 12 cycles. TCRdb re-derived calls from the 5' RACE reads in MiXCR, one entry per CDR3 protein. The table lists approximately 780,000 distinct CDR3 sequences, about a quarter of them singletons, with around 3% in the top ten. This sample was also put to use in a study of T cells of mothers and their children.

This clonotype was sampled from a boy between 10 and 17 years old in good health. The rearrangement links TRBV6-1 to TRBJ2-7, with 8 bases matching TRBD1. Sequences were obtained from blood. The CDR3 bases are TGTGCCAGCAGGACAGGGGACGGCTACGAGCAGTACTTC. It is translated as CASRTGDGYEQYF.